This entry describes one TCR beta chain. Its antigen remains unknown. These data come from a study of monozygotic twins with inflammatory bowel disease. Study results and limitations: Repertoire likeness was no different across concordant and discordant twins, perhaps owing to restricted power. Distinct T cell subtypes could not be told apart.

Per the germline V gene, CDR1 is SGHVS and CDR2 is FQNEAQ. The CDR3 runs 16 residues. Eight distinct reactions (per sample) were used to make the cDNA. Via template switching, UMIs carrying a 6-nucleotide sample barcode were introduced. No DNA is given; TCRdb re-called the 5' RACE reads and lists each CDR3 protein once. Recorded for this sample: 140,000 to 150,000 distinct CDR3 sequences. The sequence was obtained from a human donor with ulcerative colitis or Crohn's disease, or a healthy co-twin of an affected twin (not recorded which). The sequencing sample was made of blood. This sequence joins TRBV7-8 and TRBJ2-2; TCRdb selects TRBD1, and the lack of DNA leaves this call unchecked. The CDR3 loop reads CASSLRDTPNTGELFF.